A selection of T cell receptor beta chains follows, all from one sample in a study of control samples from healthy donors and cancer patients. Clones were read by immunoSEQ multiplex PCR, and TCRdb kept only the in-frame ones, dropping some. The table has about 44,000 clones, about 87% seen once. Sequencing was performed on PBMCs. Every receptor here comes from a woman aged 55 to 70 with lung cancer. CDR3s include the opening cysteine and the closing phenylalanine or tryptophan. Fields, in order: clone size, CDR3 length, J gene, D gene, V gene, CDR3 DNA, CDR3 protein. D genes are given only for firm matches. Only some rows state a clone size, as once, few, many or a class for expanded clones.

>.|14|TRBJ1-1|.|TRBV14
TGTGCCAGCAGCCAGATAGGGGTGAACACTGAAGCTTTCTTT
CASSQIGVNTEAFF
>few|12|TRBJ1-3|.|TRBV29-1
TGCAGCGGCGGGGACTCTGGAAACACCATATATTTT
CSGGDSGNTIYF
>.|15|TRBJ1-5|.|TRBV6-6
TGTGCCAGCATTAGGGGGTTTGAAGACAATCAGCCCCAGCATTTT
CASIRGFEDNQPQHF
>.|16|TRBJ2-1|.|TRBV9
TGTGCCAGCAGCGTATCCCTAGCCGCCTTCGTGAATGAGCAGTTCTTC
CASSVSLAAFVNEQFF
>.|15|TRBJ2-5|TRBD1|TRBV19
TGTGCCAGTAGTATAGGGGACAGGGGGCAAGAGACCCAGTACTTC
CASSIGDRGQETQYF
>.|14|TRBJ2-6|.|TRBV18
TGTGCCAGCTCACCCTCGAGGGGGGCCAACGTCCTGACTTTC
CASSPSRGANVLTF
>.|12|TRBJ2-1|.|TRBV30
TGTGCCGGGGGTAGGGACTACAATGAGCAGTTCTTC
CAGGRDYNEQFF
>.|16|TRBJ2-1|.|TRBV6-5
TGTGCCAGCAGTTCTCGGGGCCAGAGCTCCTACAATGAGCAGTTCTTC
CASSSRGQSSYNEQFF
>.|14|TRBJ1-4|.|TRBV13
TGTGCCAGCAGCTCTGAGGGGTGGAAAGAAAAACTGTTTTTT
CASSSEGWKEKLFF
>.|14|TRBJ2-7|.|TRBV6-1
TGTGCCAGCAGTGAAAGAGGCCTAGCCAATTGGCAGTACTTC
CASSERGLANWQYF
>.|15|TRBJ2-1|.|TRBV9
TGTGCCAGCAGCGTAGGCCGGAGCTCCTACAATGAGCAGTTCTTC
CASSVGRSSYNEQFF
>.|15|TRBJ2-7|.|TRBV7-2
TGTGCCAGCAGCTTTGCTGCGGGATCGACCTACGAGCAGTACTTC
CASSFAAGSTYEQYF
>.|15|TRBJ2-3|.|TRBV6-5
TGTGCCAGCAGCCCCGTGAGGGCGCGCACAGATACGCAGTATTTT
CASSPVRARTDTQYF
>.|15|TRBJ1-2|.|TRBV7-9
TGTGCCAGCAGCTTCGAAAGGGAGGGAAACTATGGCTACACCTTC
CASSFEREGNYGYTF
>.|16|TRBJ2-2|TRBD1|TRBV7-3
TGTGCCAGCAGCTACCGGGACAGGGCAAACACCGGGGAGCTGTTTTTT
CASSYRDRANTGELFF
>.|16|TRBJ2-7|TRBD1|TRBV2
TGTGCCAGCAGTCCCGCTAGGGGGCGAAACCCCTACGAGCAGTACTTC
CASSPARGRNPYEQYF
>.|14|TRBJ1-1|.|TRBV29-1
TGCAGCGTTACCTTATGGGGCATGAACACTGAAGCTTTCTTT
CSVTLWGMNTEAFF
>once|13|TRBJ1-1|.|TRBV2
TGTGCCAGCCAGGGGTATAAGGACACTGAAGCTTTCTTT
CASQGYKDTEAFF
>once|16|TRBJ2-2|.|TRBV2
TGTGCCAGCAGTTCACAGGGAAGTTATAGCACCGGGGAGCTGTTTTTT
CASSSQGSYSTGELFF
>.|18|TRBJ1-5|.|TRBV1
TGCACCAGCAGCCAAGATGGATGGAAGACAGGGGTCAATCAGCCCCAGCATTTT
CTSSQDGWKTGVNQPQHF
>.|14|TRBJ2-5|.|TRBV11-3
TGTGCCAGCAGCTTAGGCCCGAACCAAGAGACCCAGTACTTC
CASSLGPNQETQYF
>.|17|TRBJ2-3|.|TRBV28
TGTGCCAGCAGCGACAGGCCGTCAGGGAGGGGCACAGATACGCAGTATTTT
CASSDRPSGRGTDTQYF
>.|16|TRBJ2-7|TRBD2|TRBV4-2
TGTGCCAGCAGCCAAGATCGGGGGACTAGCCGATACGAGCAGTACTTC
CASSQDRGTSRYEQYF
>few|16|TRBJ2-1|TRBD2|TRBV11-3
TGTGCCAGCAGCTTAGACAGGCTAGCGGGAGGTAATGAGCAGTTCTTC
CASSLDRLAGGNEQFF
>.|16|TRBJ1-2|.|TRBV6-5
TGTGCCAGCAGTTATTCGACCGGGTCCGAGAACTATGGCTACACCTTC
CASSYSTGSENYGYTF
>.|15|TRBJ2-1|.|TRBV7-9
TGTGCCAGCAGCTTAGCTGTTTCACCTTACAATGAGCAGTTCTTC
CASSLAVSPYNEQFF
>.|16|TRBJ1-6|.|TRBV11-2
TGTGCCAGCAGCTTAATGGCTCAGGGAGGCAATTCACCCCTCCACTTT
CASSLMAQGGNSPLHF
>.|15|TRBJ1-3|.|TRBV9
TGTGCCAGCAGCGTAGCGGGGGATTCTGGAAACACCATATATTTT
CASSVAGDSGNTIYF
>.|12|TRBJ2-3|TRBD2|TRBV2
TGTGCCAGCAGTCGACTAGCGGGGACGCAGTATTTT
CASSRLAGTQYF